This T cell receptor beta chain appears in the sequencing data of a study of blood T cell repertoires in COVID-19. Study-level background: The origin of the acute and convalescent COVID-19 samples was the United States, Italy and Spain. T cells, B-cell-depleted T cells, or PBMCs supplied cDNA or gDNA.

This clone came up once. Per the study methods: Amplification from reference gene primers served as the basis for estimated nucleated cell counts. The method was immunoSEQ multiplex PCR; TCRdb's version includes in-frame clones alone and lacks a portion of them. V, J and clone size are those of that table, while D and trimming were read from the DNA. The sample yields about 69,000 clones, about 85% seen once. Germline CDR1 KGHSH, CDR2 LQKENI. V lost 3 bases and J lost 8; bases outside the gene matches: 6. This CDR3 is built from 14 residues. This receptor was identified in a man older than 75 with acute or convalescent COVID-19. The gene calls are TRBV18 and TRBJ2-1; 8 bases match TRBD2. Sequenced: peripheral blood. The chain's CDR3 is CASSPRGGFDEQFF. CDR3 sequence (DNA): TGTGCCAGCTCACCTCGGGGGGGTTTCGATGAGCAGTTCTTC.